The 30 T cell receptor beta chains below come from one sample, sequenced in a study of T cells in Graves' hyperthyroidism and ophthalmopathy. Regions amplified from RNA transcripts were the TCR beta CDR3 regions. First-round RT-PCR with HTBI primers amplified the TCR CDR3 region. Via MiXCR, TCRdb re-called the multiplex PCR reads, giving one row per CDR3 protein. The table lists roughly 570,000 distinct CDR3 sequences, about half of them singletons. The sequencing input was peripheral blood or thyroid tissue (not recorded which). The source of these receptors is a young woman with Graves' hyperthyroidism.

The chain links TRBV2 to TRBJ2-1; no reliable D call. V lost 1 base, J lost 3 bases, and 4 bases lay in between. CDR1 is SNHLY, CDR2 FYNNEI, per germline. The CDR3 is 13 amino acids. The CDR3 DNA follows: TGTGCCAGCAGTGAAGACTTCTACAATGAGCAGTTCTTC. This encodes CASSEDFYNEQFF.

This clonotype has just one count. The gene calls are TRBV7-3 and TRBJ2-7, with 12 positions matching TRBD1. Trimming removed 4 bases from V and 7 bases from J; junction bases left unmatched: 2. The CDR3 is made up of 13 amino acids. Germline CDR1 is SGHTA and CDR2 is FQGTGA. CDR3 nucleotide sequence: TGTGCCAGCAGCTGGGACAGGGGGCAAGAGCAGTACTTC. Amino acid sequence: CASSWDRGQEQYF.

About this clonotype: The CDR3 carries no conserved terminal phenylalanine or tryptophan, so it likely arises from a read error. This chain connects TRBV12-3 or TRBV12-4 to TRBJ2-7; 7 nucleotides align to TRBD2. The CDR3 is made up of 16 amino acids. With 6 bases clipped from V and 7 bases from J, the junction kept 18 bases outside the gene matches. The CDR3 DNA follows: TGTGCCAGCAGCCTCACGGTCCTAGCGGTACGCAATGAGCAGTACCTC. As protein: CASSLTVLAVRNEQYL.

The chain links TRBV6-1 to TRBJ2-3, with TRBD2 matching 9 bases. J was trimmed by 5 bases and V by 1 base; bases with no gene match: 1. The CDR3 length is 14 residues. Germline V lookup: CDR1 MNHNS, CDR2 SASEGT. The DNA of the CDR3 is TGTGCCAGCAGTGAAGAACTAGCGGGAGATACGCAGTATTTT. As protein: CASSEELAGDTQYF.

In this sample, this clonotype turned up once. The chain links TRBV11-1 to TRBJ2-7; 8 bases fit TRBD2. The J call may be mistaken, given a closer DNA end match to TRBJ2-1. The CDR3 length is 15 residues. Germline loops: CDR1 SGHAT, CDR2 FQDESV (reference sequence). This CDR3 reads CASSPGLEVHNEQFF. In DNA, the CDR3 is TGTGCCAGCAGCCCGGGACTAGAAGTTCACAATGAGCAGTTCTTC.

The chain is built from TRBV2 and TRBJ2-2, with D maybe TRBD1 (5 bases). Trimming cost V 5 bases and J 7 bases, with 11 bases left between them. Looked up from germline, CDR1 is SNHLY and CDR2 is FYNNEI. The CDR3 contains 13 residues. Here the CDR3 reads CASSYKGRGELFF. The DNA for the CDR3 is TGTGCCAGCAGTTATAAGGGGCGCGGGGAGCTGTTTTTT.

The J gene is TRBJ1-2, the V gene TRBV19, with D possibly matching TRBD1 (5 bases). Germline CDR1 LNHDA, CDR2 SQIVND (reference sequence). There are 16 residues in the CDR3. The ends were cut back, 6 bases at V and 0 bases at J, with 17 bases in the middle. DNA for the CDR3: TGTGCCAGTAGGACTAAACGGGACGGTTCTAACTATGGCTACACCTTC. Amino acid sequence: CASRTKRDGSNYGYTF.

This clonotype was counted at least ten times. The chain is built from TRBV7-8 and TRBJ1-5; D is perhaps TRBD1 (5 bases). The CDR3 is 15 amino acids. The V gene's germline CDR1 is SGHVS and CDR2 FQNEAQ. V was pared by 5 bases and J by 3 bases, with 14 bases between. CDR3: CASSTRDGYNQPQHF. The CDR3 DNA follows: TGTGCCAGCAGCACTCGGGACGGATACAATCAGCCCCAGCATTTT. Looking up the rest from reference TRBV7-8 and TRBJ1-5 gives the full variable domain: GAGVSQSPRYKVAKRGQDVALRCDPISGHVSLFWYQQALGQGPEFLTYFQNEAQLDKSGLPSDRFFAERPEGSVSTLKIQRTQQEDSAVYLCASSTRDGYNQPQHFGDGTRLSIL.

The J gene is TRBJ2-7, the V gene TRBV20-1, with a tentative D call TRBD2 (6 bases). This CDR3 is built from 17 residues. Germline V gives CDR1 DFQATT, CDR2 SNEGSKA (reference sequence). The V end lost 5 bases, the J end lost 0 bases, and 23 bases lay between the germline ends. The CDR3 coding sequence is TGCAGTGCTCAACCTCAACCCGGGACTTTGATCTCCTACGAGCAGTACTTC. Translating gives CSAQPQPGTLISYEQYF.

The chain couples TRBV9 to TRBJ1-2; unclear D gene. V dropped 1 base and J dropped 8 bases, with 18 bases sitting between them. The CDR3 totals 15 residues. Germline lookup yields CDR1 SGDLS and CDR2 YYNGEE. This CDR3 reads CASSVRTEGEGGYTF. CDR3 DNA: TGTGCCAGCAGCGTACGTACCGAGGGTGAAGGGGGCTACACCTTC.

The CDR3 DNA reads as TGCGCCAGCAAGGAGGGGCTAGTGGTCTACGAGCAGTACTTC. Encoded protein: CASKEGLVVYEQYF. This chain joins TRBV5-1 and TRBJ2-7; tentative D call: TRBD2 (6 bases). This CDR3 contains 14 residues. V lost 6 bases and J 3 bases, leaving 16 bases between the germline ends. Germline CDR1 is SGHRS and CDR2 is YFSETQ.

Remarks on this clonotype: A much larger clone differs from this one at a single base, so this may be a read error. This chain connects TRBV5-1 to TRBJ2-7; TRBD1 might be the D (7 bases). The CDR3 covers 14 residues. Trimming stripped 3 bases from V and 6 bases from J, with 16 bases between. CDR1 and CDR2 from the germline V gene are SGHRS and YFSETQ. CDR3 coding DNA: TGCGCCAGCAGCTCGGCAGGGGGGTCGGGCGAGCAGTACTTC. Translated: CASSSAGGSGEQYF.

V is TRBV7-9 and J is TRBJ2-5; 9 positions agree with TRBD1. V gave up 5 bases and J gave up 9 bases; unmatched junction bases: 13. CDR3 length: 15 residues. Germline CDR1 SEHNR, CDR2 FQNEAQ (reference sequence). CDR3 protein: CASSGGTGLEQPQYF. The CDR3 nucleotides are TGTGCCAGCAGCGGCGGGACAGGGCTCGAGCAGCCCCAGTACTTC.

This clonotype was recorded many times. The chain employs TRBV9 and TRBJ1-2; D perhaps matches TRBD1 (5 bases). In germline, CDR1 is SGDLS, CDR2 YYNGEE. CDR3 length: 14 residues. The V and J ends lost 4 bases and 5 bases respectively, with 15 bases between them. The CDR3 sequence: CASSTGTGAYGYTF. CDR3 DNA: TGTGCCAGCAGCACTGGGACGGGAGCTTATGGCTACACCTTC.

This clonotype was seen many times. The CDR3 DNA is TGTGCCAGCAGTGGAACGGGGCAGGGGCCATATGGCTACACCTTC. It specifies CASSGTGQGPYGYTF. This sequence joins TRBV2 and TRBJ1-2; D possibly corresponds to TRBD1 (6 bases). Trimming removed 4 bases from V and 5 bases from J, with 17 bases in between. Germline loops: CDR1 SNHLY, CDR2 FYNNEI. This CDR3 comprises 15 residues.

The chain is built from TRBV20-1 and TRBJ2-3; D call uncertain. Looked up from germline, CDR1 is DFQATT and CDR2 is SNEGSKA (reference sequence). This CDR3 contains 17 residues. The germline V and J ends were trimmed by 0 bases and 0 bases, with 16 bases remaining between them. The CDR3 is CSARDMRSVPSTDTQYF. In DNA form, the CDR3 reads TGCAGTGCTAGAGATATGAGAAGCGTCCCTAGCACAGATACGCAGTATTTT.

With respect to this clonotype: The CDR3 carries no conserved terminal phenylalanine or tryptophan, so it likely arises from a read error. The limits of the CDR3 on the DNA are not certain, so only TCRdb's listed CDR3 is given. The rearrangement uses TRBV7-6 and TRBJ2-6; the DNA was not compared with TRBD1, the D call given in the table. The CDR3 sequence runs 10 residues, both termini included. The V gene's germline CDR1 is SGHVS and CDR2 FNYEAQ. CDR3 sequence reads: CASSLARAPT.

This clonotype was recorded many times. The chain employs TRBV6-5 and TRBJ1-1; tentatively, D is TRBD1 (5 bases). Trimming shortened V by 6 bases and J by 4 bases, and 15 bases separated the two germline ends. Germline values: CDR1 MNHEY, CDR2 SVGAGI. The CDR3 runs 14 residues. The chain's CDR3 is CASRILREATEAFF. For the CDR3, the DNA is TGTGCCAGCAGGATCCTCAGGGAGGCCACTGAAGCTTTCTTT.

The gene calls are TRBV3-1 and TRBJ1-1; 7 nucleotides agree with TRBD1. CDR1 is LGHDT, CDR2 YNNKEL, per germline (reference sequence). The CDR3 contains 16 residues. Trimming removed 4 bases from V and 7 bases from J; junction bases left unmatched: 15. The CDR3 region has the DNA TGTGCCAGCAGCCCGCAGTACGACACCAGGGGGGATGAAGCTTTCTTT. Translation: CASSPQYDTRGDEAFF. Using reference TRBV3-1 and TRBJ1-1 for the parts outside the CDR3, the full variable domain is DTAVSQTPKYLVTQMGNDKSIKCEQNLGHDTMYWYKQDSKKFLKIMFSYNNKELIINETVPNRFSPKSPDKAHLNLHINSLELGDSAVYFCASSPQYDTRGDEAFFGQGTRLTVV.

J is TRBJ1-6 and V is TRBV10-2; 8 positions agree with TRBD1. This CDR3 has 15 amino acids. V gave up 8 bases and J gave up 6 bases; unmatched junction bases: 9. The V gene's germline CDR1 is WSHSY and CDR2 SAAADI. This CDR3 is CASRQTGVGNSPLHF. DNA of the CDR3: TGCGCCAGCCGACAGACAGGGGTTGGTAATTCACCCCTCCACTTT.

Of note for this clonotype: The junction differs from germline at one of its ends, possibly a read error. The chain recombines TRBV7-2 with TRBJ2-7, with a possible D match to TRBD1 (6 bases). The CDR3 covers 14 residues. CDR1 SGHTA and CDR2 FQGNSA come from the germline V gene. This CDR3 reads CASNLGGEQPQQYF. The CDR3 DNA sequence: TGTGCCAGCAACTTAGGGGGTGAACAGCCCCAGCAGTACTTC.

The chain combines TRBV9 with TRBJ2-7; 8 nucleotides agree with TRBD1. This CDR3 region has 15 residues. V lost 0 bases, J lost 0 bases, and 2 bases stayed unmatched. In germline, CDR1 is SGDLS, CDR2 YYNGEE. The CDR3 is CASSVAQGDSYEQYF. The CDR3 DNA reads TGTGCCAGCAGCGTAGCACAGGGGGACTCCTACGAGCAGTACTTC.

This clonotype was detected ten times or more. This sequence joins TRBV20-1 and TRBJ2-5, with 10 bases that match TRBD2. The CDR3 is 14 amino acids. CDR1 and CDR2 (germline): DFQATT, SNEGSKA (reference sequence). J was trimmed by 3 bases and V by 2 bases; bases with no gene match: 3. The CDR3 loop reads CSARSGLAEETQYF. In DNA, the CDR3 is TGCAGTGCTAGATCCGGACTAGCGGAAGAGACCCAGTACTTC.

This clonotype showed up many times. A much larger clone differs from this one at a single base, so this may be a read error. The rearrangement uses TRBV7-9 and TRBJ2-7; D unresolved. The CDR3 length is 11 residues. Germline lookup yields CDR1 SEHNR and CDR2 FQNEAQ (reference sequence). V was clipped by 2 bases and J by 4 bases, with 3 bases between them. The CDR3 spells CASSLNYEQYF. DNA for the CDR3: TGTGCCAGCAGCTTAAATTACGAGCAGTACTTC.

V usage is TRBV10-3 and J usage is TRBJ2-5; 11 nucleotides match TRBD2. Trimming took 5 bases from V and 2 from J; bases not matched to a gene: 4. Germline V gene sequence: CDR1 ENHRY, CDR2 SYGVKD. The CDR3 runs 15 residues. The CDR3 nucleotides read TGTGCCATCAGTTTAGCGGGAGGGGCGCAAGAGACCCAGTACTTC. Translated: CAISLAGGAQETQYF.

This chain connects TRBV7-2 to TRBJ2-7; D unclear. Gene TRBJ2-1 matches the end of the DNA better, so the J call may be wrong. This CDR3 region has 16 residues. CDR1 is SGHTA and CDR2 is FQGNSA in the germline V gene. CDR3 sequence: CASSVLVDAPVNEQFF. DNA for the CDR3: TGTGCCAGCAGCGTACTGGTAGACGCCCCTGTCAATGAGCAGTTCTTC.

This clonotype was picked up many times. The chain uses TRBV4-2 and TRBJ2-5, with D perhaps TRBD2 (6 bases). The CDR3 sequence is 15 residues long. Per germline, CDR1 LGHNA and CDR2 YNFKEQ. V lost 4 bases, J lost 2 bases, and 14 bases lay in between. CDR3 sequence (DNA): TGTGCCAGCAGCCCAGGCCTAGCGTATCAAGAGACCCAGTACTTC. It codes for CASSPGLAYQETQYF.

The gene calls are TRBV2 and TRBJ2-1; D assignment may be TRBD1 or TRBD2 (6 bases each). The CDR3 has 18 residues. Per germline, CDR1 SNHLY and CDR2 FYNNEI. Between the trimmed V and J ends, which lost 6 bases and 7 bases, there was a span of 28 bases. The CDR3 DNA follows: TGTGCCAGCAGACCTCAAACAGGGAGGATGGGTTTCGGAAATGAGCAGTTCTTC. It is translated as CASRPQTGRMGFGNEQFF.

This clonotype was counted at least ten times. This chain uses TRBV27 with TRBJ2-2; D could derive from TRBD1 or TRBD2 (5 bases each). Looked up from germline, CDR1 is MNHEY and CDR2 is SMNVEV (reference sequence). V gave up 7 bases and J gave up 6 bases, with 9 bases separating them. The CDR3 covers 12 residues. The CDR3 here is CASTRGAGELFF. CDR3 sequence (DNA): TGTGCCAGCACACGAGGGGCCGGGGAGCTGTTTTTT.

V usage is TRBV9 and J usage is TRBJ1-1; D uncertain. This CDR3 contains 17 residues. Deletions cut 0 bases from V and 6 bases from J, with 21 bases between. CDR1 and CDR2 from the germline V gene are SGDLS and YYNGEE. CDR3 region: CASSVALAGGIVAEAFF. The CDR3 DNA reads TGTGCCAGCAGCGTAGCCCTAGCGGGAGGGATAGTCGCTGAAGCTTTCTTT.